Listed below are T cell receptor beta chains from one sample, sequenced in a study of cytomegalovirus exposure and HLA in healthy donors. The repertoire was sequenced with immunoSEQ multiplex PCR; TCRdb's copy has only in-frame clones and lacks some. There are over 150,000 clones in the sample; around 68% occur only once, and less than 3% lies in the top ten. Sequenced sample: PBMCs. The receptors shown here come from a woman in her thirties or forties in good health and CMV-seropositive. Both conserved end residues are part of each CDR3.

v_call cdr3_aa
TRBV29-1 CSAAGTSESYEQYF
TRBV7-3 CASSLTGTGLEKLFF
TRBV7-3 CASSLDGTSGLRETQYF
TRBV18 CASSLEVGSEYQETQYF
TRBV29-1 CSVPGVLTYEQYF
TRBV6-5 CASSYSKHGGDTEAFF
TRBV15 CATSRDTRTDTQYF
TRBV6-5 CASSYFGGPRNYGYPF
TRBV9 CASSPRRRGTEAFF
TRBV5-5 CASRPGQGERNQPQHF
TRBV27 CASSFTQSNEKLFF
TRBV5-1 CASGPGQGGETQYF
TRBV7-3 CASSLSGTQETQYF
TRBV9 CASSTGHRQPQHF
TRBV5-1 CASSLTSGVNTGELFF
TRBV6-5 CASRIWGDTEAFF
TRBV18 CASSDKGKGMNTEAFF
TRBV5-1 CASSPGQGPLNYGYTF
TRBV15 CATSRDLVYRENSNQPQHF
TRBV5-1 CASKLAGVFDEQYF
TRBV4-2 CASSQDQGTGVAETQYF
TRBV9 CASSPGESYGYTF
TRBV14 CASSQSVNEKLFF
TRBV25-1 CASSATNTGELFF
TRBV12-5 CASGLVIDRDNQPQHF
TRBV15 CATSRDGRHQYF
TRBV9 CASSVGGGETGELFF
TRBV4-1 CASSQSGTSGGTDTQYF
TRBV20-1 CSALGVYEQYF
TRBV19 CASSMLAGGGGQPQHF
TRBV18 CASSPRTERTEGYTF
TRBV7-2 CASSPRDRDQPQHF
TRBV19 CASSMMGETNEKLFF
TRBV19 CASSSGTDRIQETQYF
TRBV5-1 CASSGAGGTGELFF
TRBV5-1 CASSPTPGANYGYTF
TRBV9 CASSALAGSYNEQFF
TRBV28 CASSFRLAGAAEQFF
TRBV19 CASSIGTGTRNTEAFF
TRBV5-4 CASSPGVTADQPQHF
TRBV19 CASSGQGLFF
TRBV4-2 CASSLWEGGRNTEAFF
TRBV28 CASSRANYGYTF
TRBV5-1 CASSSGLVVNEQFF
TRBV6-5 CASRRQGQETQYF
TRBV7-3 CASSLVGGSSPDTQYF
TRBV20-1 CSAQGGNTIYF